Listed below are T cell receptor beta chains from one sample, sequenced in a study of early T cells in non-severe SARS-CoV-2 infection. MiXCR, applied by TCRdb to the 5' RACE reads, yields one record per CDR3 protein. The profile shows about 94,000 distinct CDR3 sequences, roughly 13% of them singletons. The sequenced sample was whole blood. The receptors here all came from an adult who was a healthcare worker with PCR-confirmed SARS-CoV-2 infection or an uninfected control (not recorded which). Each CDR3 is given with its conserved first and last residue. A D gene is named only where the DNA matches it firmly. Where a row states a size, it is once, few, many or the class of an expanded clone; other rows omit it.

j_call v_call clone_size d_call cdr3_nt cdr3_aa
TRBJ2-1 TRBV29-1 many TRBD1 TGCAGCGTCCGCCGGACAGGTGGATCCTACAATGAGCAGTTCTTC CSVRRTGGSYNEQFF
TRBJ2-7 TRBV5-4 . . TGTGCCAGCAGCTTGGGGGGGGGCCGCTACGAGCAGTACTTC CASSLGGGRYEQYF
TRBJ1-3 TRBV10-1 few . TGCGCCAGCAGTGGAGACGGACCGATCCGCGATGGAAACACCATATATTTT CASSGDGPIRDGNTIYF
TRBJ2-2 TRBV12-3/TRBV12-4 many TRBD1 TGTGCCAGCCAGGACAGGGTAAACACCGGGGAGCTGTTTTTT CASQDRVNTGELFF
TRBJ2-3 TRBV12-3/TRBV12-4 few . TGTGCCAGCAGAGGAGCCTCAGATACGCAGTATTTT CASRGASDTQYF
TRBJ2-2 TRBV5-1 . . TGCGCCAGCAGCCCCACCCCGGGACTCCCTAACACCGGGGAGCTGTTTTTT CASSPTPGLPNTGELFF
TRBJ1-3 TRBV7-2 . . TGTGCCAGCAGTTTAGGGGGGGCCTCTGGAAACACCATATATTTT CASSLGGASGNTIYF
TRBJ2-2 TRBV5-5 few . TGTGCCAGCAGCTTGGGTCTCACCGGGGAGCTGTTTTTT CASSLGLTGELFF
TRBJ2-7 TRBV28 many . TGTGCCAGCAGTTTTAACGAGCAGTACTTC CASSFNEQYF
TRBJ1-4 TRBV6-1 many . TGTGCCAGCAGTAGACAGTACGGCCTCGAAAAACTGTTTTTT CASSRQYGLEKLFF
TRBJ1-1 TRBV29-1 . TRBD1 TGCAGCGGGAACAGGGGCCGCAACACTGAAGCTTTCTTT CSGNRGRNTEAFF
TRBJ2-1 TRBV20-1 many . TGCAGTGCTCCCCGGGACACCCTCAATGAGCAGTTCTTC CSAPRDTLNEQFF
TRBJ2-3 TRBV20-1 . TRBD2 TGCAGTGCCCGGACGGGACTAACCACAGATACGCAGTATTTT CSARTGLTTDTQYF
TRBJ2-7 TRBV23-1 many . TGCGCCAGCAGTACCGCAGGGGATTTAAGCTCCTACGAGCAGTACTTC CASSTAGDLSSYEQYF
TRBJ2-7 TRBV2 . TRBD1 TGTGCCAGCAGTGAAGCTCTGGGACAGGGAAACGAGCAGTACTTC CASSEALGQGNEQYF
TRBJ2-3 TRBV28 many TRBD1 TGTGCCAGCACCTTGACAGGGGGCGGCACAGATACGCAGTATTTT CASTLTGGGTDTQYF
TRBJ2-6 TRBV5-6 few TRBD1 TGTGCCAGCAGCTCTTTAGGACAGGGGACCTCTGGGGCCAACGTCCTGACTTTC CASSSLGQGTSGANVLTF
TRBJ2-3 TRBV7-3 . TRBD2 TGTGCCAGCAGCGAGAGCGGGACTTGGGCAGATACGCAGTATTTT CASSESGTWADTQYF
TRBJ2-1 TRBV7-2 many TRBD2 TGTGCCAGCAGCTTCCCCGGGGGGGCCCGTAATGAGCAGTTCTTC CASSFPGGARNEQFF
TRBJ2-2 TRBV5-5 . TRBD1 TGTGCCAGCAGTCTTACAGGGGGCCTCGGGACCGGGGAGCTGTTTTTT CASSLTGGLGTGELFF
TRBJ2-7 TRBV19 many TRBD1 TGTGCCAGTAGTCGGACAGGGACCTACGAGCAGTACTTC CASSRTGTYEQYF
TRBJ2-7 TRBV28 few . TGTGCCAGCAGCTCGATAGGGTTGGGCTACGAGCAGTACTTC CASSSIGLGYEQYF
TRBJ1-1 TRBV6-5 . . TGTGCCAGCAGCCAAGGCGGGACCCGGGCTTTCTTT CASSQGGTRAFF